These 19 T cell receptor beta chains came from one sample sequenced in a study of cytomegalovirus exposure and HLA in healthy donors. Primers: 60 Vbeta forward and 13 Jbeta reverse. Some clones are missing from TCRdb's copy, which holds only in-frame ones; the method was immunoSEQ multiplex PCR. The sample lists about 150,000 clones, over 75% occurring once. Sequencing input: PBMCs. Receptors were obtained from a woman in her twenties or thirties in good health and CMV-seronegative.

CDR3 sequence: CASSRDRGETQYF. CDR3 sequence (DNA): TGTGCCAGCAGCCGGGACAGGGGAGAGACCCAGTACTTC. J is TRBJ2-5 and V is TRBV9; 10 positions match TRBD1. Trimming at V came to 4 bases and at J to 4 bases, leaving 1 base not matched to a gene. The CDR3 extends over 13 amino acids. CDR1 and CDR2 from the germline V gene are SGDLS and YYNGEE. Full variable domain (outside the CDR3, taken from reference TRBV9 and TRBJ2-5): DSGVTQTPKHLITATGQRVTLRCSPRSGDLSVYWYQQSLDQGLQFLIQYYNGEERAKGNILERFSAQQFPDLHSELNLSSLELGDSALYFCASSRDRGETQYFGPGTRLLVL.

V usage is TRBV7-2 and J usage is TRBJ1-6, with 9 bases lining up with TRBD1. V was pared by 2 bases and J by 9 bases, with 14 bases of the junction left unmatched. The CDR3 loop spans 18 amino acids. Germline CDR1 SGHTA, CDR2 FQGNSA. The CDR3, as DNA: TGTGCCAGCAGCTTAATCCCATTACAGGGGGCTAGTATTTCACCCCTCCACTTT. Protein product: CASSLIPLQGASISPLHF.

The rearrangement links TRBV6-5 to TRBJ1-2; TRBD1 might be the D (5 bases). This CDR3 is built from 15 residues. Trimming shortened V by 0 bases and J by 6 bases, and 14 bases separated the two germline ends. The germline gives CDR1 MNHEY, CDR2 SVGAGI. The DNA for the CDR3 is TGTGCCAGCAGTTACTCGTCAGGGCCCGAGGATGGCTACACCTTC. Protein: CASSYSSGPEDGYTF.

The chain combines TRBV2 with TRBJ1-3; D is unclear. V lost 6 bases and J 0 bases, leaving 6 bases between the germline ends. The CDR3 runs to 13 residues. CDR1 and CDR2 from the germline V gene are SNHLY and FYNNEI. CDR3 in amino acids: CASRGSSGNTIYF. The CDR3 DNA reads TGTGCCAGCAGAGGGAGCTCTGGAAACACCATATATTTT.

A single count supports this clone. Here the CDR3 reads CASSRTSGGTGELFF. The CDR3 DNA is TGTGCCAGCAGTAGGACTAGCGGGGGGACCGGGGAGCTGTTTTTT. The rearrangement uses TRBV2 and TRBJ2-2, with TRBD2 identical over 14 bases. The germline V gene has CDR1 SNHLY and CDR2 FYNNEI. The CDR3 extends over 15 amino acids. With V trimmed by 5 bases and J by 5 bases, 1 base remained unmatched.

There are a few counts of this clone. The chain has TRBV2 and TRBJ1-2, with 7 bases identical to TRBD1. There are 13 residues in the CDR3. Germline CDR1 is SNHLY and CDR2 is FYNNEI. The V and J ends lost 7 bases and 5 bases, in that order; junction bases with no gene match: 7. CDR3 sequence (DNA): TGTGCCAGCATTAAGGACAGGCCTTATGGCTACACCTTC. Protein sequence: CASIKDRPYGYTF.

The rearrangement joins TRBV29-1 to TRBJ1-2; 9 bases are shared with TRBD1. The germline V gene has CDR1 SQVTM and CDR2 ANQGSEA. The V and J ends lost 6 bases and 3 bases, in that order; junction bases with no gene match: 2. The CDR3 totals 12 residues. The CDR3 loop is CSVRTGDYGYTF. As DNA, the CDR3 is TGCAGCGTAAGGACAGGGGACTATGGCTACACCTTC. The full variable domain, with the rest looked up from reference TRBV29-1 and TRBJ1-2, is SAVISQKPSRDICQRGTSLTIQCQVDSQVTMMFWYRQQPGQSLTLIATANQGSEATYESGFVIDKFPISRPNLTFSTLTVSNMSPEDSSIYLCSVRTGDYGYTFGSGTRLTVV.

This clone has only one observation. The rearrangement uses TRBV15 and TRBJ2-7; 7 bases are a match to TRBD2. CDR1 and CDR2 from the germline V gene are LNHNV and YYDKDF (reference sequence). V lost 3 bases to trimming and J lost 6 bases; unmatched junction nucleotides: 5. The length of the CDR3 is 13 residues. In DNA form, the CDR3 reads TGTGCCACCAGCAGTGTTACGGGGGGCGAGCAGTACTTC. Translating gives CATSSVTGGEQYF.

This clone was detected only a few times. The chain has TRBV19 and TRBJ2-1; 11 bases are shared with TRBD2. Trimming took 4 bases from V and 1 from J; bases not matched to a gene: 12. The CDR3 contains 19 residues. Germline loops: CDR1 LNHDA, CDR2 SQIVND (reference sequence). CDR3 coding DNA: TGTGCCAGTAGTACCTCAAGACTAGCGGGGAGACTATCCTACAATGAGCAGTTCTTC. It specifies CASSTSRLAGRLSYNEQFF.

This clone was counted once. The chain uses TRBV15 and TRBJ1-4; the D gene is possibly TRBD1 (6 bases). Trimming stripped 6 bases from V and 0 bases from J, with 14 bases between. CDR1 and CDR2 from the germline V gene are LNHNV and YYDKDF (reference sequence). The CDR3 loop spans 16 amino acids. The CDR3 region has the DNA TGTGCCACCAGGGGGGCGGGGGTTTCAACTAATGAAAAACTGTTTTTT. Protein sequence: CATRGAGVSTNEKLFF.

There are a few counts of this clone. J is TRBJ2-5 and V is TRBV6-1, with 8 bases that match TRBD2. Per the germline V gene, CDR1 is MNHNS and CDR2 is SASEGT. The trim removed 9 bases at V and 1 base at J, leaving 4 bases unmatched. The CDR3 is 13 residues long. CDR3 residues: CASSGTPQETQYF. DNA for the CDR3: TGTGCCAGTAGCGGGACACCCCAAGAGACCCAGTACTTC.

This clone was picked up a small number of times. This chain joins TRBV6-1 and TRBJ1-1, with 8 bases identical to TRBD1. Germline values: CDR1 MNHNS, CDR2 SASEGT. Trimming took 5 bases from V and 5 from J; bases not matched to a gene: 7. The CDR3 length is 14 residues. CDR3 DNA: TGTGCCAGCAGTCCTGGACAGGGATGGACTGAAGCTTTCTTT. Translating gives CASSPGQGWTEAFF.

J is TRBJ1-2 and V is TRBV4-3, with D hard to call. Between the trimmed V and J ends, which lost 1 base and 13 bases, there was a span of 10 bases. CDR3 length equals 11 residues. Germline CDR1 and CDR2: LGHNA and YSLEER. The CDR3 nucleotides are TGCGCCAGCAGCCAAGCGGAGAGGTTCACCTTC. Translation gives CASSQAERFTF.

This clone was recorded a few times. The CDR3 is CASSMDRVNTEAFF. The DNA for the CDR3 is TGTGCCAGTAGTATGGACAGAGTGAACACTGAAGCTTTCTTT. This chain uses TRBV19 with TRBJ1-1; D perhaps matches TRBD1 (6 bases). Trimming cost V 3 bases and J 0 bases, with 8 bases left between them. This CDR3 is built from 14 residues. The germline V gene has CDR1 LNHDA and CDR2 SQIVND (reference sequence).

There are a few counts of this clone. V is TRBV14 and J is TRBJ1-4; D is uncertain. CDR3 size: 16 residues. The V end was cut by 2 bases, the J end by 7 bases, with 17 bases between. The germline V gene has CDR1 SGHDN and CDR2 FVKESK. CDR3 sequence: CASSQLTGRRSEKLFF. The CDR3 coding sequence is TGTGCCAGCAGCCAACTTACCGGGAGACGGAGTGAAAAACTGTTTTTT.

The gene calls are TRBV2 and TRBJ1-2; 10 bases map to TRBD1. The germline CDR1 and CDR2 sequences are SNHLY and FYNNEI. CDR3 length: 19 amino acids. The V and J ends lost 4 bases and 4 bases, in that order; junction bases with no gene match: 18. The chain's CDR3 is CASSVHPRDRGHISYGYTF. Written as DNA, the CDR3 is TGTGCCAGCAGTGTCCACCCCCGGGACAGGGGCCATATCAGCTATGGCTACACCTTC.

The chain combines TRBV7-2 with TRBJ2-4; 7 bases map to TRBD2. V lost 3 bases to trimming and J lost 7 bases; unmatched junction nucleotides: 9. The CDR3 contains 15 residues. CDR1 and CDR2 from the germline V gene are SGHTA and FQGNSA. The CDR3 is CASSFGRDYGNIQYF. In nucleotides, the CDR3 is TGTGCCAGCAGCTTCGGCCGGGACTATGGGAACATTCAGTACTTC.

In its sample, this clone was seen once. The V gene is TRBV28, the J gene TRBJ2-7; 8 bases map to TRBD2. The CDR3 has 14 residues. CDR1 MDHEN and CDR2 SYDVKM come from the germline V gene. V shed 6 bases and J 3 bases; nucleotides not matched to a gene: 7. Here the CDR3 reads CASRASGGDYEQYF. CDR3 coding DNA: TGTGCCAGCAGGGCCAGCGGGGGCGACTACGAGCAGTACTTC.

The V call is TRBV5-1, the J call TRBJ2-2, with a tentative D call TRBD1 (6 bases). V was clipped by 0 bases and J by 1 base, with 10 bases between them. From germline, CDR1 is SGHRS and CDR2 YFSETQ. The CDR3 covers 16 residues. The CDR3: CASSLDRALNTGELFF. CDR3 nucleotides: TGCGCCAGCAGCTTGGACAGGGCCTTGAACACCGGGGAGCTGTTTTTT.